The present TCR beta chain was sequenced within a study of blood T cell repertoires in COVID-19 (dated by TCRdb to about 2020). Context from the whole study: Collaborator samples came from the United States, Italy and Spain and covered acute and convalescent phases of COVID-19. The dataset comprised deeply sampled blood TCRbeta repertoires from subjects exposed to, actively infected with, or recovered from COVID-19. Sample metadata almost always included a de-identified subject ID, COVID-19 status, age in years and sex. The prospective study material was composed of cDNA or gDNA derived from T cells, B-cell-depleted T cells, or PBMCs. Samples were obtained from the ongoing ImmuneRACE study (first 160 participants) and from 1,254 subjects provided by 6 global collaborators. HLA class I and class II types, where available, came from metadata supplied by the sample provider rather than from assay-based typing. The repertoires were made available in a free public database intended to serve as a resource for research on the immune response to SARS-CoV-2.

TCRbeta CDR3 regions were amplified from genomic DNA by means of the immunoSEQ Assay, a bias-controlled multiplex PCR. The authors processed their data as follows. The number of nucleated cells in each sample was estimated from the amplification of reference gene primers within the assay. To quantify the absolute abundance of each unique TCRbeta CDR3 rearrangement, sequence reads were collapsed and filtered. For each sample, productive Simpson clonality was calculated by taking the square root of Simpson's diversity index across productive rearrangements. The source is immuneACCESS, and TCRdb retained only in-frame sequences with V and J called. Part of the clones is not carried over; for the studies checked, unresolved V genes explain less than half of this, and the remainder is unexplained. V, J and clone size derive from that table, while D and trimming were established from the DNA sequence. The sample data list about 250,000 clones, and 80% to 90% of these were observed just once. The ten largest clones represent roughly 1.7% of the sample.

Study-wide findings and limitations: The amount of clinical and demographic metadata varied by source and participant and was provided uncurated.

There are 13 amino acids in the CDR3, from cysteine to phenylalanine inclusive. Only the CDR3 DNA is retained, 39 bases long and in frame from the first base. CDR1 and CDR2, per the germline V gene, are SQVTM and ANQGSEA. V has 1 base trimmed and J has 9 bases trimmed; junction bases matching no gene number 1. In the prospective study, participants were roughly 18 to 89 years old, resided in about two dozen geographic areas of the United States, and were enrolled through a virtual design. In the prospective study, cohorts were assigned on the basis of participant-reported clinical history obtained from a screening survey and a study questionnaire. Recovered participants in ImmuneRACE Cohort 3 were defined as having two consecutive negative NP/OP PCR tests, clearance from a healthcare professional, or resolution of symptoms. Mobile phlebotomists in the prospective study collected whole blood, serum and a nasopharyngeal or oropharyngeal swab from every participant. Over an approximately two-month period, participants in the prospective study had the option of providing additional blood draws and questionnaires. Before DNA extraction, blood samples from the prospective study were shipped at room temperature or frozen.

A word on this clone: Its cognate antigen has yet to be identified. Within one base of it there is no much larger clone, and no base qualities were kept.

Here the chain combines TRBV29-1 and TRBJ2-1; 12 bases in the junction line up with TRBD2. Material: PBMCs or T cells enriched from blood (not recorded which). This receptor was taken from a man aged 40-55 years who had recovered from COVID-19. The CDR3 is CSVEGTSGTEQFF. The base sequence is TGCAGCGTTGAAGGGACTAGCGGGACTGAGCAGTTCTTC.